What follows is one T cell receptor (beta chain) and its context. The source of the sample is a study of CD8 T cells in Susac syndrome. This CDR3 has 16 amino acids. In germline, CDR1 is SGHRS, CDR2 YFSETQ. Losses at the gene ends were 3 bases for V and 0 bases for J; bases not matched to a gene: 3. Random hexamers served to reverse transcribe about 0.45 to 1 ug RNA. Amplification of the TCR beta CDR3 was carried out by immunoSEQ multiplex PCR, which spanned a total of 54 Vbeta and 13 Jbeta segments. Via MiXCR, TCRdb re-called the immunoSEQ multiplex PCR reads, giving one row per CDR3 protein. Of 100,000 to 150,000 distinct CDR3 sequences detected, around 96% appear once; the ten largest clones hold 0.087%.

The chain has TRBV5-1 and TRBJ2-3, with TRBD2 identical over 11 bases. The sequence derives from a human donor in good health. Sequencing used CD4+ T cells from PBMCs. The CDR3 DNA reads as TGCGCCAGCAGCTACCGACTAGCGGGAAGCACAGATACGCAGTATTTT. Residues: CASSYRLAGSTDTQYF.